This T cell receptor beta chain was captured in a study of blood T cell repertoires in COVID-19. Study-wide background: The cDNA or gDNA used as material had been derived from T cells, B-cell-depleted T cells, or PBMCs.

Germline CDR1 SGHTA, CDR2 FQGNSA. The ends lost 1 base at V and 2 bases at J; junction bases unmatched: 11. This CDR3 is 18 amino acids long. This table comes from immunoSEQ multiplex PCR, and its TCRdb copy is limited to in-frame clones, with some not included. The sample includes about 76,000 clones, 70% to 90% of them seen just once. This clone was recorded a few times. The source of this sequence is a human donor in a cohort sampled during active COVID-19. Sequencing was performed on peripheral blood. The chain has TRBV7-2 and TRBJ2-5; 9 bases line up with TRBD2. CDR3 DNA: TGTGCCAGCAGCTTAGATACTGCGGGAGGGCCAAAACAAGAGACCCAGTACTTC. Translation gives CASSLDTAGGPKQETQYF.